This passage covers 19 T cell receptor beta chains from one sample sequenced in a study of tumor-infiltrating lymphocytes in primary liver carcinoma. The authors made TCR beta cDNA from 500 to 600 ng total RNA with a constant-region primer. Amplification in three nested multiplex PCR rounds with slightly modified ARM-PCR gave rise to TCR beta libraries. The first two PCR rounds used TRBV1-TRBV30 primers with a Cbeta primer, 10 cycles each. MiXCR was run by TCRdb on the multiplex PCR reads, yielding one entry per CDR3 protein. This sample has more than 20,000 distinct CDR3 sequences, with 75% to 80% found just once. Investigators took RNA and DNA out together from about 21-30 mg of unsorted bulk tissue. The sequenced material came from liver tumor tissue from sampling region 1. Subset denoted: tumor region T1, superior pole. All receptors derive from a woman aged 25 to 39 with primary liver carcinoma and hepatitis B virus infection.

Of note for this clonotype: The germline gene is not matched at one end of the junction; a read error may be the cause. J is TRBJ2-3 and V is TRBV4-1; 9 nucleotides agree with TRBD2. Germline CDR1 and CDR2: MGHRA and YSYEKL. CDR3 length equals 20 residues. This CDR3 is CASSPQEGGSILAGTVTQYF. CDR3 sequence (DNA): TGTGCCAGCAGCCCGCAAGAGGGGGGCTCTATACTAGCGGGCACAGTTACGCAGTATTTT.

As concerns this clonotype: At one of its ends the junction is not consistent with the germline gene, which may arise from a read error. J is TRBJ2-7 and V is TRBV6-5, with D possibly matching TRBD1 (6 bases). CDR1 is MNHEY and CDR2 is SVGAGI in the germline V gene. The CDR3 is made up of 15 amino acids. The CDR3 loop is CVSSYKDSGSYEQYF. DNA of the CDR3: TGTGTCAGCAGTTACAAGGACAGCGGCTCATACGAGCAGTACTTC.

On this clonotype itself: Its ends do not fully match the called genes, so a read error is possible. The chain recombines TRBV4-3 with TRBJ2-7, with 7 bases lining up with TRBD2. CDR1 LGHNA and CDR2 YSLEER come from the germline V gene. CDR3 size: 18 residues. CDR3 in DNA: TGTGCCAGCAGCCAAGCCGTGACGGGGGGTCACATTAGCTACGACCAGTACTTC. Translated, it gives CASSQAVTGGHISYDQYF.

As concerns this clonotype: The junction and the germline gene differ at one end; a read error may be behind it. V and J are TRBV6-1 and TRBJ1-2, with 9 bases lining up with TRBD1. Germline lookup yields CDR1 MNHNS and CDR2 SASEGT. The CDR3 is made up of 14 amino acids. DNA for the CDR3: TGTGCAAGCAGTGAAGCTAGGGACAGGGCAGGCTACACCTTC. It encodes CASSEARDRAGYTF.

V usage is TRBV29-1 and J usage is TRBJ2-5; 8 bases fit TRBD1. This CDR3 contains 13 residues. Trimming at V came to 8 bases and at J to 4 bases, leaving 9 bases not matched to a gene. Germline loops: CDR1 SQVTM, CDR2 ANQGSEA. The CDR3 DNA follows: TGCAGCACCGGACAGGGTTTAGGAGAGACCCAGTACTTC. This gives the protein CSTGQGLGETQYF.

For this clonotype: Given the absence of the conserved phenylalanine or tryptophan at the CDR3 end, a read error is likely. The limits of the CDR3 on the DNA are not certain, so only TCRdb's listed CDR3 is given. The chain has TRBV11-1 and TRBJ2-5; the table's D gene call, TRBD1, was not cross checked with the DNA. The CDR3 has 14 amino acids, counting both end residues. CDR1 and CDR2 from the germline V gene are SGHAT and FQDESV (reference sequence). The CDR3 here is CASGLAGREETQYY.

This chain connects TRBV28 to TRBJ2-2; maybe TRBD2 (5 bases). In germline, CDR1 is MDHEN, CDR2 SYDVKM. This CDR3 spans 13 amino acids. In DNA form, the CDR3 reads TGTAGCAGCAGTTTGAGTGGGAGCGGGGAGCTGTTTTTT. Its translation is CSSSLSGSGELFF.

On this clonotype itself: Mismatch with germline at one junction end may stem from a read error. The V gene is TRBV11-3, the J gene TRBJ1-6; D unclear. Germline V lookup: CDR1 SGHNT, CDR2 YENEEA. This CDR3 has 15 amino acids. As DNA, the CDR3 is TGTGCCGGCAGCTTTAAGACGAGCTATAATTCACCCCTCCACTTT. Amino acids: CAGSFKTSYNSPLHF.

Worth noting for this clonotype: A read error may account for a junction end that differs from germline. The gene calls are TRBV11-2 and TRBJ1-2; unclear D gene. Germline loops: CDR1 SGHAT, CDR2 FQNNGV. CDR3 length: 14 amino acids. CDR3 region: CARSLREANYGYIF. CDR3 DNA sequence: TGTGCCAGGAGCTTAAGGGAGGCTAACTATGGCTACATCTTC. Full variable domain (rest looked up from reference TRBV11-2 and TRBJ1-2): EAGVAQSPRYKIIEKRQSVAFWCNPISGHATLYWYQQILGQGPKLLIQFQNNGVVDDSQLPKDRFSAERLKGVDSTLKIQPAKLEDSAVYLCARSLREANYGYIFGSGTRLTVV.

A word on this clonotype: Being one base from a much bigger clone, this may be a read error. The chain has TRBV28 and TRBJ1-2, with TRBD1 identical over 7 bases. CDR1 and CDR2 from the germline V gene are MDHEN and SYDVKM. Trimming cost V 11 bases and J 5 bases; bases outside gene matches: 17. This CDR3 contains 15 residues. CDR3 sequence reads: CAATTGAAEPYGYTF. The CDR3 region has the DNA TGTGCCGCAACAACAGGGGCCGCAGAGCCGTATGGCTACACCTTC.

With regard to this clonotype: The junction and the germline gene differ at one end; a read error may be behind it. The rearrangement joins TRBV5-8 to TRBJ2-1; D perhaps matches TRBD1 (5 bases). Germline lookup yields CDR1 SGHTS and CDR2 YDEGEE. This CDR3 spans 13 amino acids. DNA for the CDR3: TGTGCCAGCAGCTTGGACATGGACAATGAGCGGTTCTTC. Amino acid sequence: CASSLDMDNERFF. The whole variable domain, filled in from reference TRBV5-8 and TRBJ2-1, reads EAGVTQSPTHLIKTRGQQATLRCSPISGHTSVYWYQQALGLGLQFLLWYDEGEERNRGNFPPRFSGRQFPNYSSELNVNALELEDSALYLCASSLDMDNERFFGPGTRLTVL.

A note on this clonotype: The junction differs from germline at one of its ends, possibly a read error. The rearrangement joins TRBV11-2 to TRBJ2-1; 7 bases line up with TRBD2. Germline CDR1 and CDR2: SGHAT and FQNNGV. The CDR3 is 16 amino acids. Written as DNA, the CDR3 is TGTACCAGCAGCACCTCTCTAGCGGAAGGATACAATGAGCAGTTTTTC. Its translation: CTSSTSLAEGYNEQFF.

As to this clonotype: Because the CDR3 is missing its conserved closing phenylalanine or tryptophan, this is likely a read error. The gene calls are TRBV28 and TRBJ2-3, with TRBD2 as a possible D gene (7 bases). This CDR3 is 17 amino acids long. CDR1 is MDHEN and CDR2 is SYDVKM in the germline V gene. The CDR3 is CASSPGRGRVNENTQYC. The CDR3 nucleotides are TGTGCTAGCAGCCCAGGGAGGGGGAGAGTTAACGAAAATACGCAGTATTGT.

Of note for this clonotype: The conserved closing phenylalanine or tryptophan is absent in this CDR3, likely reflecting a read error. The rearrangement joins TRBV20-1 to TRBJ2-1; 9 positions agree with TRBD2. The J call is uncertain, as TRBJ2-7 better fits the DNA end. Germline V gene data show CDR1 as DFQATT and CDR2 as SNEGSKA (reference sequence). CDR3 size: 17 residues. The CDR3 DNA is TGCAGTGCTAGAGACTCCCGGGGGACTAGCTGGAGCTATGAGCAGTACTTA. Translation: CSARDSRGTSWSYEQYL.

This clonotype turned up a few times. A much more abundant neighbour one base away suggests this may be a read error. The chain has TRBV28 and TRBJ2-1, with D maybe TRBD2 (7 bases). Per the germline V gene, CDR1 is MDHEN and CDR2 is SYDVKM. The CDR3 loop spans 11 amino acids. CDR3 nucleotides: TGTACCAGTAGGGGGGGCAATGAGCAGTTCTTC. It codes for CTSRGGNEQFF.

The chain employs TRBV11-2 and TRBJ2-1; 8 nucleotides match TRBD2. Unmatched junction bases numbered 21, after V lost 8 bases and J lost 12 bases. The CDR3 is 16 residues long. Germline V lookup: CDR1 SGHAT, CDR2 FQNNGV. CDR3 coding DNA: TGTGCCAGCTCATTTGGAAGCGGGAGAGTGGGTAATATGCAGTTCTTC. It codes for CASSFGSGRVGNMQFF.

V gene TRBV5-5 combines with J gene TRBJ1-5; 7 nucleotides align to TRBD2. The J call may be faulty, since TRBJ2-3 better matches the DNA end. Per germline, CDR1 SGHKS and CDR2 YYEKEE (reference sequence). The CDR3 runs 15 residues. The CDR3 region is CASRQDGGIHQPQYF. As DNA, the CDR3 is TGTGCCAGCAGGCAGGACGGGGGGATTCATCAGCCCCAGTATTTT.

This clonotype is termed medium-sized (0.01 to 0.1%). The V and J genes are TRBV29-1 and TRBJ2-1, with 8 nucleotides matching TRBD2. The germline V gene encodes CDR1 SQVTM and CDR2 ANQGSEA. The CDR3 covers 14 residues. The V and J ends lost 7 bases and 3 bases, in that order; junction bases with no gene match: 8. The CDR3 here is CSAAGLAGYNEQFF. The CDR3, as DNA: TGCAGCGCCGCCGGGCTAGCGGGCTACAATGAGCAGTTCTTC.

This clonotype was seen a few times. A clone one base away is much larger, so this may be a read error. The chain recombines TRBV5-6 with TRBJ2-2; TRBD2 might be the D (5 bases). The germline gives CDR1 SGHDT, CDR2 YYEEEE. The length of the CDR3 is 16 residues. CDR3 sequence: CASSTPQADCTGELVF. The CDR3 nucleotides are TGTGCCAGCAGCACCCCCCAGGCAGATTGCACCGGGGAGCTGGTTTTT. Based on the CDR3 plus reference TRBV5-6 and TRBJ2-2, the full variable domain is DAGVTQSPTHLIKTRGQQVTLRCSPKSGHDTVSWYQQALGQGPQFIFQYYEEEERQRGNFPDRFSGHQFPNYSSELNVNALLLGDSALYLCASSTPQADCTGELVFGEGSRLTVL.